These T cell receptor beta chains were read from a single sample in a study of T-cell memory formation after mild COVID-19. Using its own MiXCR run on the 5' RACE reads, TCRdb lists one record per CDR3 protein. The sample holds 250,000 to 350,000 distinct CDR3 sequences, about 17% seen once. Sequences were obtained from PBMCs or a T cell subset sorted from them (not recorded which). The origin of the receptors is a man between 18 and 35 years old who had mild COVID-19 (a few samples of this study predate the infection). Cell type and time point are not known. Each CDR3 is given with its conserved first and last residue. A D gene is named only where the DNA matches it firmly. Clone sizes are given selectively: once, few, many, or a class where the clone is expanded.

cdr3_aa	cdr3_nt	v_call	d_call	j_call	clone_size
CASSQDGLAGYNEQFF	TGCGCCAGCAGCCAAGATGGGCTAGCTGGTTACAATGAGCAGTTCTTC	TRBV4-3	-	TRBJ2-1	-
CASRGPGLGGDTQYF	TGTGCCAGCAGGGGTCCGGGACTAGGCGGGGATACGCAGTATTTT	TRBV2	TRBD2	TRBJ2-3	once
CASSWTGNLNQPQHF	TGTGCCAGCAGCTGGACAGGAAACCTAAATCAGCCCCAGCATTTT	TRBV9	TRBD1	TRBJ1-5	few
CAIGTDYSNQPQHF	TGTGCCATCGGGACGGATTATAGCAATCAGCCCCAGCATTTT	TRBV10-3	-	TRBJ1-5	few
CASSLVTLNTEAFF	TGTGCCAGCAGTTTGGTCACATTGAACACTGAAGCTTTCTTT	TRBV12-3/TRBV12-4	-	TRBJ1-1	-
CASGRDRAYEQYF	TGTGCCAGCGGTAGGGACAGGGCCTACGAGCAGTACTTC	TRBV6-6	TRBD1	TRBJ2-7	-
CASSQVKCWDRTNEKLFF	TGTGCCAGCAGCCAAGTTAAGTGTTGGGACCGGACTAATGAAAAACTGTTTTTT	TRBV3-1	-	TRBJ1-4	few
CASSFGGAYEQYF	TGCGCCAGCAGCTTCGGCGGGGCCTACGAGCAGTACTTC	TRBV5-1	-	TRBJ2-7	many
CASSTSSSAMNEQFF	TGTGCCAGTAGTACCAGCAGTTCGGCCATGAATGAGCAGTTCTTC	TRBV19	-	TRBJ2-1	-
CASSPTPGGNSPLHF	TGTGCCAGCAGCCCGACACCGGGAGGCAATTCACCCCTCCACTTT	TRBV9	-	TRBJ1-6	few
CAISDGGPKYGYTF	TGTGCCATCAGTGATGGGGGGCCAAAGTATGGCTACACCTTC	TRBV10-3	-	TRBJ1-2	few
CSVEGGNPYEQYF	TGCAGCGTTGAAGGGGGTAACCCCTACGAGCAGTACTTC	TRBV29-1	-	TRBJ2-7	few
CATSRDRSGAHTDTQYF	TGTGCCACCAGCAGGGACCGTTCGGGGGCCCACACAGATACGCAGTATTTT	TRBV15	-	TRBJ2-3	-
CASSEAGGPLTGELFF	TGTGCCAGCAGTGAGGCCGGGGGGCCCCTCACCGGGGAGCTGTTTTTT	TRBV6-4	-	TRBJ2-2	few
CASSRSRDSYEQYF	TGTGCCAGCAGCCGTAGTAGGGACTCCTACGAGCAGTACTTC	TRBV7-8	-	TRBJ2-7	many
CASSYGTEYGYTF	TGTGCCAGCAGTTATGGGACAGAGTATGGCTACACCTTC	TRBV6-1	TRBD1	TRBJ1-2	few
CASSLFGGANTGELFF	TGTGCCAGCAGTCTCTTCGGGGGGGCGAACACCGGGGAGCTGTTTTTT	TRBV12-3/TRBV12-4	TRBD2	TRBJ2-2	-
CATSSIQNTGELFF	TGTGCCACCAGCAGCATACAGAACACCGGGGAGCTGTTTTTT	TRBV15	-	TRBJ2-2	few
CASSYVPYEQYF	TGTGCCAGCAGCTACGTGCCCTACGAGCAGTACTTC	TRBV7-2	-	TRBJ2-7	-
CASRAWRGYEQYF	TGTGCCAGCCGCGCCTGGCGGGGCTACGAGCAGTACTTC	TRBV6-2/TRBV6-3	-	TRBJ2-7	once
CSAIDLTDRGDEQFF	TGCAGTGCTATCGACTTGACCGACCGAGGGGATGAGCAGTTCTTC	TRBV20-1	-	TRBJ2-1	few
CASSPAGGGGYTF	TGTGCCAGCAGCCCAGCCGGGGGAGGCGGCTACACCTTC	TRBV7-9	-	TRBJ1-2	few
CASSENRRSNQPQHF	TGCGCCAGCAGTGAGAACAGGCGTAGCAATCAGCCCCAGCATTTT	TRBV10-2	-	TRBJ1-5	-
CASRLLAGGYNEQFF	TGTGCCAGCAGGCTGCTAGCGGGGGGATACAATGAGCAGTTCTTC	TRBV7-6	TRBD2	TRBJ2-1	-
CAISESVFSGGLTDTQYF	TGTGCCATCAGTGAGTCGGTGTTCAGCGGGGGGCTCACAGATACGCAGTATTTT	TRBV10-3	TRBD2	TRBJ2-3	few
CASSQLKLQGAGNTIYF	TGCGCCAGCAGCCAACTCAAGCTGCAGGGCGCGGGAAACACCATATATTTT	TRBV4-3	-	TRBJ1-3	-
CASSDPRAAGGTLGNEQFF	TGTGCCAGCAGTGACCCCAGGGCGGCGGGGGGAACTTTGGGGAATGAGCAGTTCTTC	TRBV2	TRBD2	TRBJ2-1	-
CASELEGTYNEQFF	TGTGCCAGCGAATTAGAAGGGACATACAATGAGCAGTTCTTC	TRBV7-9	-	TRBJ2-1	-
CASSLSSGSYEQYF	TGCGCCAGCAGCTTGTCCAGCGGATCCTACGAGCAGTACTTC	TRBV5-1	-	TRBJ2-7	few
CATSRERDEQFF	TGTGCCACCAGCAGAGAAAGGGATGAGCAGTTCTTC	TRBV15	-	TRBJ2-1	-
CASSAGTSKNIQYF	TGTGCCAGCAGCGCCGGGACTAGCAAAAACATTCAGTACTTC	TRBV7-2	TRBD2	TRBJ2-4	few
CASGNRDVGQPQHF	TGTGCCAGCGGGAACAGGGATGTCGGTCAGCCCCAGCATTTT	TRBV6-2/TRBV6-3	-	TRBJ1-5	few
CSVVQGITGELFF	TGCAGCGTTGTTCAGGGGATCACCGGGGAGCTGTTTTTT	TRBV29-1	-	TRBJ2-2	-
CASSPQQGSDTQYF	TGTGCCAGCAGTCCCCAACAGGGCTCAGATACGCAGTATTTT	TRBV6-5	-	TRBJ2-3	few
CASSLGQDLAGELFF	TGTGCCAGCAGTTTGGGACAGGATTTAGCCGGGGAGCTGTTTTTT	TRBV12-3/TRBV12-4	TRBD1	TRBJ2-2	few
CASSFSGSGNTIYF	TGTGCCAGCAGTTTTTCGGGGTCTGGAAACACCATATATTTT	TRBV12-3/TRBV12-4	-	TRBJ1-3	-
CASSPTSGGAEEHEQYF	TGTGCCAGCAGCCCGACTAGCGGGGGGGCCGAGGAACACGAGCAGTACTTC	TRBV7-2	TRBD2	TRBJ2-7	-
CASSLIRYETQYF	TGTGCCAGCAGCTTAATTCGGTACGAGACCCAGTACTTC	TRBV7-6	-	TRBJ2-5	-
CASSEYYRTGELFF	TGTGCCAGCAGTGAATATTACAGGACCGGGGAGCTGTTTTTT	TRBV25-1	-	TRBJ2-2	-
CASSSGTRETQYF	TGTGCCAGCAGTTCCGGGACGAGGGAGACCCAGTACTTC	TRBV7-8	-	TRBJ2-5	many
CASSDSGGTDTQYF	TGTGCCAGCAGCGATAGCGGGGGGACAGATACGCAGTATTTT	TRBV3-1	TRBD2	TRBJ2-3	-
CASSSPGIWNIQYF	TGTGCCAGCAGCTCCCCAGGGATCTGGAACATTCAGTACTTC	TRBV7-2	-	TRBJ2-4	few
CASSYFKGRDEAFF	TGTGCCAGCAGTTACTTTAAGGGCAGGGATGAAGCTTTCTTT	TRBV6-5	-	TRBJ1-1	-
CAISEQGSSQPQHF	TGTGCCATCAGTGAGCAGGGTAGTAGTCAGCCCCAGCATTTT	TRBV10-3	-	TRBJ1-5	-
CASSADTSTDTQYF	TGTGCCAGCAGTGCGGACACTAGCACAGATACGCAGTATTTT	TRBV6-4	-	TRBJ2-3	-
CASSLAGYTQYF	TGTGCCAGCAGTTTGGCGGGGTATACGCAGTATTTT	TRBV12-3/TRBV12-4	-	TRBJ2-3	few
CASSRSGSGYTF	TGTGCCAGCAGTCGGTCGGGGAGCGGCTACACCTTC	TRBV2	-	TRBJ1-2	-
CASSPGKDLFADTQYF	TGTGCCAGCAGCCCCGGGAAGGACCTATTCGCAGATACGCAGTATTTT	TRBV7-2	-	TRBJ2-3	-
CASQGSVGSYNEQFF	TGTGCCAGCCAGGGTAGCGTGGGCTCCTACAATGAGCAGTTCTTC	TRBV7-2	-	TRBJ2-1	few